The entry below gives a single TCR beta chain sequence along with its context. This record comes from a study of cytomegalovirus exposure and HLA in healthy donors. The CDR3 covers 15 residues. Losses at the gene ends were 5 bases for V and 4 bases for J; bases not matched to a gene: 9. Per germline, CDR1 MDHEN and CDR2 SYDVKM. The PCR ran on 60 Vbeta and 13 Jbeta primers. Libraries were prepared by immunoSEQ multiplex PCR; TCRdb keeps only in-frame clonotypes and omits some of them. In total, the table holds 45,000 to 55,000 clones. The sequencing input was PBMCs. The TCR sequence derives from a woman in her 50s in good health and CMV-seropositive. V and J are TRBV28 and TRBJ2-7; 9 bases agree with TRBD1. CDR3 in DNA: TGTGCCAGCAGTACAAAACAGGGGGCTGGTTACGAGCAGTACTTC. Translating it yields CASSTKQGAGYEQYF.